The source of this T cell receptor (beta chain) is a study of blood T cells in healthy people across ages. Overall study results and limits: Diversity was estimated from one million T cells, and these estimates were considered underestimates.

A remark on this clonotype: Antigen specificity is unknown.

Sample-barcoded 5' priming and a J-beta primer mix drove a second PCR of roughly 7 to 11 cycles. Carrying 12 random nucleotides, a template-switch adaptor labeled each individual cDNA molecule. Sequencing recovered at least 3 million CDR3-containing paired-end reads from each sample. TCRdb processed the 5' RACE reads anew with MiXCR; each CDR3 protein has one entry. The profile covers about 1.6 million distinct CDR3 sequences, with 30% to 40% appearing a single time and about 10% taken by the ten largest. The CDR3 is made up of 15 amino acids. J lost 3 bases, V lost 3 bases, and 8 bases had no gene match.

V usage is TRBV12-3 or TRBV12-4 and J usage is TRBJ2-7; 7 nucleotides match TRBD1. The material sequenced was blood. This clonotype originated in a woman under 40 in good health. The CDR3 loop reads CASSLGTEIFYEQYF. In DNA, the CDR3 is TGTGCCAGCAGTTTGGGGACAGAGATTTTCTACGAGCAGTACTTC.